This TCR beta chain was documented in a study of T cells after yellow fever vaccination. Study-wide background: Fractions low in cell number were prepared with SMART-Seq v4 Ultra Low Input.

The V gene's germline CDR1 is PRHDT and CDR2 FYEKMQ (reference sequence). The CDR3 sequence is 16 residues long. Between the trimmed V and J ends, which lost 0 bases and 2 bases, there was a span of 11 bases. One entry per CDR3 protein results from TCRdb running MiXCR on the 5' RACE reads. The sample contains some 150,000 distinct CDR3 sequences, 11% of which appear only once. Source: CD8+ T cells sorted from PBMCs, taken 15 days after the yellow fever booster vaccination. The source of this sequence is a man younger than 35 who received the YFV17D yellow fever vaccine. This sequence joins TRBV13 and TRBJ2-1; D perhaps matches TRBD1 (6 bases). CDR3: CASSLGQGVTYNEQFF. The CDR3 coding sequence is TGTGCCAGCAGCTTAGGACAGGGTGTAACCTACAATGAGCAGTTCTTC. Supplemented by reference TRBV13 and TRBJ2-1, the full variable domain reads AAGVIQSPRHLIKEKRETATLKCYPIPRHDTVYWYQQGPGQDPQFLISFYEKMQSDKGSIPDRFSAQQFSDYHSELNMSSLELGDSALYFCASSLGQGVTYNEQFFGPGTRLTVL.